The 32 T cell receptor beta chains below all came from one sample that was sequenced in a study of shared clonotypes between healthy human individuals. Only in-frame clones appear in the TCRdb table, and some are missing; sequencing was by immunoSEQ multiplex PCR. The table includes 2.5 million or so clones, more than 80% detected once. Sequenced: naive CD4+ T cells sorted from blood. Subset defined: CD45RA+ positively selected. All receptors derive from a man between 18 and 29 years old in good health.

This sequence joins TRBV2 and TRBJ2-3; 8 bases fit TRBD1. Trimming at V came to 4 bases and at J to 4 bases, leaving 10 bases not matched to a gene. The germline V gene has CDR1 SNHLY and CDR2 FYNNEI. CDR3 length equals 16 residues. DNA for the CDR3: TGTGCCAGCAGTGGAAGACTATCACAGGGGGCAGATACGCAGTATTTT. Translation gives CASSGRLSQGADTQYF.

This chain links TRBV25-1 with TRBJ1-3; D not certain. This CDR3 has 14 residues. Trimming shortened V by 2 bases and J by 0 bases, and 5 bases separated the two germline ends. From germline, CDR1 is MGHDK and CDR2 SYGVNS. CDR3 residues: CASSEMGSGNTIYF. CDR3 nucleotides: TGTGCCAGCAGTGAAATGGGCTCTGGAAACACCATATATTTT.

The chain combines TRBV7-2 with TRBJ2-3, with D possibly being TRBD2 (6 bases). Trimming pared 2 bases from V and 0 bases from J, leaving 12 bases between. Germline lookup yields CDR1 SGHTA and CDR2 FQGNSA. This CDR3 contains 16 residues. The CDR3 is CASSLYYGTSTDTQYF. Here the CDR3 DNA reads TGTGCCAGCAGCTTATACTACGGGACTAGCACAGATACGCAGTATTTT.

As for this clone: The sample carries other DNA sequences with the same CDR3. The V gene is TRBV18, the J gene TRBJ2-3; 10 bases line up with TRBD2. Losses at the gene ends were 2 bases for V and 3 bases for J; bases not matched to a gene: 2. In germline, CDR1 is KGHSH, CDR2 LQKENI. The CDR3 sequence is 15 residues long. The CDR3 sequence: CASSPTLAGTDTQYF. The DNA for the CDR3 is TGTGCCAGCTCACCAACACTAGCGGGGACAGATACGCAGTATTTT.

The chain is built from TRBV5-5 and TRBJ2-6; D is uncertain. Trimming removed 8 bases at V and 0 bases at J, with 6 bases between. Germline loops: CDR1 SGHKS, CDR2 YYEKEE (reference sequence). CDR3 length: 13 residues. For the CDR3, the DNA is TGTGCCAGTGTTAGCTCTGGGGCCAACGTCCTGACTTTC. Translating it yields CASVSSGANVLTF. The full variable domain, rest sourced from reference TRBV5-5 and TRBJ2-6, is DAGVTQSPTHLIKTRGQQVTLRCSPISGHKSVSWYQQVLGQGPQFIFQYYEKEERGRGNFPDRFSARQFPNYSSELNVNALLLGDSALYLCASVSSGANVLTFGAGSRLTVL.

Concerning this clone itself: This specimen includes other DNA sequences encoding the same CDR3. The chain has TRBV5-6 and TRBJ1-3; D call uncertain. The CDR3 loop spans 12 amino acids. Per germline, CDR1 SGHDT and CDR2 YYEEEE. The V and J ends lost 0 bases and 4 bases respectively, with 2 bases between them. The CDR3 nucleotides are TGTGCCAGCAGCTTGGGAGGAAACACCATATATTTT. This translates into CASSLGGNTIYF.

This chain uses TRBV18 with TRBJ1-3; D uncertain. CDR3 length: 15 residues. With 2 bases removed from V and 1 base from J, the gap between germline ends came to 9 bases. Germline V gene lookup returns CDR1 KGHSH and CDR2 LQKENI. CDR3 region: CASSPADGSGNTIYF. The CDR3, as DNA: TGTGCCAGCTCACCAGCGGACGGATCTGGAAACACCATATATTTT.

The chain joins TRBV2 to TRBJ1-5, with 9 bases identical to TRBD1. This CDR3 contains 15 residues. Germline V gives CDR1 SNHLY, CDR2 FYNNEI. V lost 5 bases, J lost 7 bases, and 9 bases stayed unmatched. CDR3 coding DNA: TGTGCCAGCAGTATGACAGGGGGTGACGGACAGCCCCAGCATTTT. Amino acid sequence: CASSMTGGDGQPQHF.

Only one count was recorded for this clone. Other DNA sequences within the sample encode an identical CDR3. CDR3 sequence (DNA): TGTGCCAGTAGTATAGGAGGGGGCACAGATACGCAGTATTTT. Translation gives CASSIGGGTDTQYF. This sequence joins TRBV19 and TRBJ2-3; D is tentatively TRBD1 or TRBD2 (5 bases each). The V and J ends lost 1 base and 1 base respectively, with 6 bases between them. Germline loops: CDR1 LNHDA, CDR2 SQIVND (reference sequence). This CDR3 contains 14 residues.

The rearrangement links TRBV4-3 to TRBJ1-3; no reliable D call. This CDR3 comprises 15 residues. Germline-derived CDR1 and CDR2 are LGHNA and YSLEER. V lost 0 bases and J lost 4, with 10 bases in between. The CDR3 spells CASSQEKAGGNTIYF. In DNA form, the CDR3 reads TGCGCCAGCAGCCAAGAGAAGGCAGGCGGAAACACCATATATTTT.

The chain employs TRBV5-4 and TRBJ1-2; 8 bases match TRBD1. J gave up 4 bases and V 4 bases, and 9 bases lay outside the gene matches. This CDR3 comprises 15 residues. Germline V gene lookup returns CDR1 SGHNT and CDR2 YYREEE (reference sequence). The CDR3 DNA sequence: TGTGCCAGCAGCCCACGGACAGGGAGCGTCTATGGCTACACCTTC. As protein: CASSPRTGSVYGYTF.

This clone was found a few times. The chain carries TRBV6-6 and TRBJ2-7; the D is unclear. V was pared by 0 bases and J by 2 bases, with 11 bases between. Germline V gene data show CDR1 as MNHNY and CDR2 as SVGAGI (reference sequence). This CDR3 comprises 15 residues. The CDR3 sequence is CASSYSSTTAYEQYF. CDR3 coding DNA: TGTGCCAGCAGTTACTCTTCCACGACCGCCTACGAGCAGTACTTC.

The V gene is TRBV10-2, the J gene TRBJ2-7, with 8 bases identical to TRBD1. Germline loops: CDR1 WSHSY, CDR2 SAAADI. This CDR3 contains 15 residues. Trimming cost V 6 bases and J 3 bases; bases outside gene matches: 10. The CDR3 loop is CASRHGQGEGYEQYF. The CDR3 nucleotides are TGCGCCAGCAGACACGGACAGGGCGAAGGCTACGAGCAGTACTTC.

This CDR3 reads CASSSGQVVPEAFF. The CDR3 nucleotides read TGTGCCAGCTCATCGGGACAGGTTGTCCCTGAAGCTTTCTTT. The gene calls are TRBV18 and TRBJ1-1; 8 positions match TRBD1. The germline V gene has CDR1 KGHSH and CDR2 LQKENI. V was clipped by 5 bases and J by 6 bases; unmatched bases: 8. The CDR3 covers 14 residues. The full variable domain, with the rest looked up from reference TRBV18 and TRBJ1-1, is NAGVMQNPRHLVRRRGQEARLRCSPMKGHSHVYWYRQLPEEGLKFMVYLQKENIIDESGMPKERFSAEFPKEGPSILRIQQVVRGDSAAYFCASSSGQVVPEAFFGQGTRLTVV.

The chain employs TRBV7-2 and TRBJ1-6; 8 bases line up with TRBD1. This CDR3 is built from 13 residues. The germline gives CDR1 SGHTA, CDR2 FQGNSA. The junction had 4 bases not matched to a gene; V was cut back by 5 bases and J by 10 bases. The CDR3 DNA follows: TGTGCCAGCAGCCAAACAGGGGGATCACCCCTCCACTTT. Its translation is CASSQTGGSPLHF.

To note about this clone: This CDR3 is also generated by other DNA sequences in the sample. The CDR3 region has the DNA TGTGCCAGCAGTTACTCTGGGGGAGCTAGCTCCTACGAGCAGTACTTC. It yields the protein CASSYSGGASSYEQYF. The V gene is TRBV6-5, the J gene TRBJ2-7; either TRBD1 or TRBD2 may fit D (5 bases each). The CDR3 covers 16 residues. The V and J ends lost 0 bases and 0 bases respectively, with 12 bases between them. CDR1 and CDR2 from the germline V gene are MNHEY and SVGAGI.

DNA of the CDR3: TGTGCCAGCAGCGACGCCAGGGGGCAGGGAGCCAAAAACATTCAGTACTTC. Translating gives CASSDARGQGAKNIQYF. The V gene is TRBV7-9, the J gene TRBJ2-4; 8 nucleotides agree with TRBD1. Trimming at V came to 5 bases and at J to 0 bases, leaving 9 bases not matched to a gene. This CDR3 has 17 residues. Germline values: CDR1 SEHNR, CDR2 FQNEAQ (reference sequence). The full variable domain, its missing parts supplied by reference TRBV7-9 and TRBJ2-4, is DTGVSQNPRHKITKRGQNVTFRCDPISEHNRLYWYRQTLGQGPEFLTYFQNEAQLEKSRLLSDRFSAERPKGSFSTLEIQRTEQGDSAMYLCASSDARGQGAKNIQYFGAGTRLSVL.

This CDR3 reads CASSDWSTKNSPLHF. The CDR3 DNA is TGTGCCAGCAGTGACTGGTCAACCAAGAATTCACCCCTCCACTTT. The gene calls are TRBV6-1 and TRBJ1-6, with no clear D. This CDR3 contains 15 residues. Germline CDR1 and CDR2: MNHNS and SASEGT. Trimming left V 3 bases short and J 7 bases short, with 13 bases between.

V and J are TRBV7-2 and TRBJ2-2; 8 bases line up with TRBD2. Trimming cost V 3 bases and J 6 bases; bases outside gene matches: 12. The CDR3 is 17 residues long. Looked up from germline, CDR1 is SGHTA and CDR2 is FQGNSA. CDR3 residues: CASSFVAGAGAPGELFF. The CDR3 DNA follows: TGTGCCAGCAGCTTCGTGGCGGGAGCGGGAGCCCCCGGGGAGCTGTTTTTT.

About this clone: The sample contains more than one DNA sequence encoding this CDR3. The chain is built from TRBV10-3 and TRBJ1-5; D is perhaps TRBD1 (6 bases). The germline CDR1 and CDR2 sequences are ENHRY and SYGVKD. The CDR3 length is 14 residues. V gave up 6 bases and J gave up 6 bases, with 15 bases separating them. The CDR3 coding sequence is TGTGCCATCAGGGGGGGCCAGGGCTCTCAGCCCCAGCATTTT. Amino acid sequence: CAIRGGQGSQPQHF.

This clone was detected only a few times. The chain employs TRBV28 and TRBJ1-5; 9 nucleotides align to TRBD1. This CDR3 is 13 amino acids long. Germline loops: CDR1 MDHEN, CDR2 SYDVKM. Losses at the gene ends were 6 bases for V and 5 bases for J; bases not matched to a gene: 2. The CDR3: CASRQGADQPQHF. The CDR3 region has the DNA TGTGCCAGCAGACAGGGGGCCGATCAGCCCCAGCATTTT.

Turning to this clone: The junction does not match germline at one end; this may be a read error. V gene TRBV7-7 combines with J gene TRBJ2-5; 11 bases are a match to TRBD2. The CDR3 spans 15 residues. CDR1 SSHAT and CDR2 FNYEAQ come from the germline V gene (reference sequence). DNA of the CDR3: TGTGCTAGCAGCTTTCTAGCGGGGGGTTCAGAGACCCAGTACTTC. This sequence encodes CASSFLAGGSETQYF.

This clone occurred a few times. The J gene is TRBJ1-6, the V gene TRBV10-3, with TRBD1 identical over 7 bases. V lost 7 bases, J lost 8 bases, and 8 bases stayed unmatched. The CDR3 length is 14 residues. Germline V gene data show CDR1 as ENHRY and CDR2 as SYGVKD. CDR3 sequence reads: CAIKAGGDDSPLHF. The CDR3 coding sequence is TGTGCCATCAAGGCAGGGGGAGATGATTCACCCCTCCACTTT.

This sequence joins TRBV27 and TRBJ1-2; D remains unclear. Germline CDR1 is MNHEY and CDR2 is SMNVEV (reference sequence). Trimming left V 4 bases short and J 2 bases short, with 11 bases between. The CDR3 sequence is 14 residues long. The DNA of the CDR3 is TGTGCCAGCAGTTCTACAAGCGGCAACTATGGCTACACCTTC. Protein sequence: CASSSTSGNYGYTF.

The chain joins TRBV6-6 to TRBJ2-7; 10 bases are a match to TRBD2. This CDR3 has 13 residues. CDR1 is MNHNY, CDR2 SVGAGI, per germline (reference sequence). Trimming removed 6 bases from V and 3 bases from J; junction bases left unmatched: 2. The CDR3 DNA follows: TGTGCCAGCAGATTAGCGGGAGGCTACGAGCAGTACTTC. Amino acids: CASRLAGGYEQYF.

The chain has TRBV28 and TRBJ1-2, with 7 nucleotides matching TRBD1. V trimming: 6 bases; J trimming: 5 bases; junction bases outside the gene matches: 6. The CDR3 totals 13 residues. Germline V gene data show CDR1 as MDHEN and CDR2 as SYDVKM. CDR3 sequence: CASREGGPYGYTF. Written as DNA, the CDR3 is TGTGCCAGCAGGGAAGGGGGCCCTTATGGCTACACCTTC.

This chain connects TRBV5-4 to TRBJ1-3; 9 bases map to TRBD1. The CDR3 covers 15 residues. The ends lost 4 bases at V and 0 bases at J; junction bases unmatched: 2. The germline V gene encodes CDR1 SGHNT and CDR2 YYREEE (reference sequence). CDR3 sequence (DNA): TGTGCCAGCAGCCGGGACAGGGCCTCTGGAAACACCATATATTTT. Translating it yields CASSRDRASGNTIYF.

The chain uses TRBV5-4 and TRBJ2-3; D perhaps matches TRBD2 (6 bases). Between the trimmed V and J ends, which lost 3 bases and 3 bases, there was a span of 17 bases. This CDR3 has 16 amino acids. Germline-derived CDR1 and CDR2 are SGHNT and YYREEE (reference sequence). CDR3 coding DNA: TGTGCCAGCAGCTCCCGGGGGTCAGGTCTTACAGATACGCAGTATTTT. Its translation: CASSSRGSGLTDTQYF.

This chain links TRBV4-1 with TRBJ1-1, with D unclear. The CDR3 length is 14 residues. Trimming pared 0 bases from V and 2 bases from J, leaving 7 bases between. Germline V gene lookup returns CDR1 MGHRA and CDR2 YSYEKL. The CDR3 protein is CASSQEQDNTEAFF. Here the CDR3 DNA reads TGCGCCAGCAGCCAAGAACAAGATAACACTGAAGCTTTCTTT.

The genes are TRBV27 and TRBJ1-5, with a tentative D call TRBD1 (5 bases). V was shortened by 8 bases and J by 8 bases, with 19 bases between the two germline ends. Per the germline V gene, CDR1 is MNHEY and CDR2 is SMNVEV (reference sequence). The CDR3 runs 14 residues. The CDR3 DNA reads TGTGCCAGCCGCCCCCTGGGGGTTATGGAGCCCCAGCATTTT. Protein: CASRPLGVMEPQHF.

The rearrangement links TRBV20-1 to TRBJ2-1, with D unresolved. V was pared by 6 bases and J by 12 bases, with 15 bases between. The CDR3 consists of 11 residues. CDR1 is DFQATT, CDR2 SNEGSKA, per germline (reference sequence). CDR3 protein: CSAKDRKGQFF. For the CDR3, the DNA is TGCAGTGCGAAAGACCGTAAAGGGCAGTTCTTC.

This clone was seen a few times. One junction end disagrees with the germline gene, perhaps due to a read error. V usage is TRBV28 and J usage is TRBJ1-1; 8 nucleotides match TRBD1. The CDR3 has 15 residues. Germline lookup yields CDR1 MDHEN and CDR2 SYDVKM. DNA for the CDR3: TGTGCGAGCAGGGGGCATCTCCCTTTGAACACTGAAGCTTTCTTT. Translating it yields CASRGHLPLNTEAFF.